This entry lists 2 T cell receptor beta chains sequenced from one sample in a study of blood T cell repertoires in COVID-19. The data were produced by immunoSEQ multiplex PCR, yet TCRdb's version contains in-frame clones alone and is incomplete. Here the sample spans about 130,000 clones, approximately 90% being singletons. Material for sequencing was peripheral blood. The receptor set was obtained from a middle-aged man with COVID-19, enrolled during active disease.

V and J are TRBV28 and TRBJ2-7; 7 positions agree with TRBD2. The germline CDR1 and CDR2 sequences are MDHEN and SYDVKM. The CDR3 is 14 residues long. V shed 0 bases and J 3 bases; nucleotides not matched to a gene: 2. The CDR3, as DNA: TGTGCCAGCAGTTTATGGGGGGGGGACTACGAGCAGTACTTC. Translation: CASSLWGGDYEQYF.

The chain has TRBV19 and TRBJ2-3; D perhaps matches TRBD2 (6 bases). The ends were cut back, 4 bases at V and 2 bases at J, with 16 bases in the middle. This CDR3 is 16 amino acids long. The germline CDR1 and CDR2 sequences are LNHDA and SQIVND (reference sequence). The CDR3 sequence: CASSSQSGPPTDTQYF. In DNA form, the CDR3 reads TGTGCCAGTAGTAGTCAGAGCGGGCCCCCCACAGATACGCAGTATTTT.